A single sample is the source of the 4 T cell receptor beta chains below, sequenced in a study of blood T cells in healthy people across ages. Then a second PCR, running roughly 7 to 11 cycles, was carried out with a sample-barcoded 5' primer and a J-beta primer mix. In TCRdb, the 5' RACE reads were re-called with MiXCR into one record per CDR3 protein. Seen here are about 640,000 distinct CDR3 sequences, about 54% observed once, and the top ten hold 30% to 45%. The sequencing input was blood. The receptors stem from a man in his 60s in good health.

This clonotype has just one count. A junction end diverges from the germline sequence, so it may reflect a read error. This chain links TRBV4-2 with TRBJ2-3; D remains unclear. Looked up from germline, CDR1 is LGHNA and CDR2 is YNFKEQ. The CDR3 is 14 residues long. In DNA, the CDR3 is TGTGTCAGCAGCCAGAGTAAAGGCACAGATACGCAGTATTTT. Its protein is CVSSQSKGTDTQYF.

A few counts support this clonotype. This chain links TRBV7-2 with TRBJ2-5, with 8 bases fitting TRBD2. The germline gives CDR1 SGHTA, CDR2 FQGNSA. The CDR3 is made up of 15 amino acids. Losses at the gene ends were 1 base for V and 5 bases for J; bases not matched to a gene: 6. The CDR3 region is CASSLDSGALETQYF. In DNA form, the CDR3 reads TGTGCCAGCAGCTTAGATAGCGGGGCACTTGAGACCCAGTACTTC.

The CDR3 region is CASSPDSRVSRTF. The CDR3 region has the DNA TGTGCCAGCAGCCCCGACAGCCGAGTTTCACGCACCTTC. The chain is built from TRBV7-9 and TRBJ1-2; the D gene is possibly TRBD1 (5 bases). V was pared by 5 bases and J by 13 bases, with 20 bases between. Germline V lookup: CDR1 SEHNR, CDR2 FQNEAQ (reference sequence). The CDR3 length is 13 residues.

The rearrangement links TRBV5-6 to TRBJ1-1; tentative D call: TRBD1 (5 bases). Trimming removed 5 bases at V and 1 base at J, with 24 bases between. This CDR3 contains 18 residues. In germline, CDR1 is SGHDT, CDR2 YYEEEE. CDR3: CASRYEGAAPIGNTEAFF. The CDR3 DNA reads TGTGCCAGCAGATATGAAGGGGCCGCTCCGATTGGGAACACTGAAGCTTTCTTT.